This is a list of T cell receptor beta chains from one sample in a study of cytomegalovirus exposure and HLA in healthy donors. This table comes from immunoSEQ multiplex PCR, and its TCRdb copy is limited to in-frame clones, with some not included. The data hold 150,000 to 200,000 clones, with around 80% observed a single time. Input material: PBMCs. These receptors were collected from a woman in her twenties or thirties in good health and CMV-seronegative. The CDR3 runs from the conserved cysteine through the conserved F or W. Each record gives: J gene, V gene, D gene, CDR3 DNA, CDR3 protein. The D gene is left open where the match is weak.

j_gene: TRBJ1-3
v_gene: TRBV4-1
d_gene: .
CDR3nt: TGCGCCAGCAGCCAAGTTGCAGGCCGAAACACCATATATTTT
CDR3aa: CASSQVAGRNTIYF

j_gene: TRBJ1-6
v_gene: TRBV18
d_gene: TRBD1
CDR3nt: TGTGCCAGCTCACCAGACAGGGGGCAATCACCCCTCCACTTT
CDR3aa: CASSPDRGQSPLHF

j_gene: TRBJ2-3
v_gene: TRBV4-2
d_gene: TRBD1
CDR3nt: TGTGCCAGCAGCCAAGACCGACAGGGATCGCAGTATTTT
CDR3aa: CASSQDRQGSQYF

j_gene: TRBJ1-2
v_gene: TRBV30
d_gene: .
CDR3nt: TGTGCCTGGACTCTGATACAGGGCTATGGCTACACCTTC
CDR3aa: CAWTLIQGYGYTF

j_gene: TRBJ2-7
v_gene: TRBV28
d_gene: TRBD2
CDR3nt: TGTGCCAGCCATGTAGCGGGGGACTCCTACGAGCAGTACTTC
CDR3aa: CASHVAGDSYEQYF

j_gene: TRBJ2-7
v_gene: TRBV19
d_gene: TRBD1
CDR3nt: TGTGCCAGTAGAAGAGGGACAGGGTTCTACGAGCAGTACTTC
CDR3aa: CASRRGTGFYEQYF

j_gene: TRBJ1-6
v_gene: TRBV9
d_gene: .
CDR3nt: TGTGCCAGCAGCGTAGAACAGCTTGGCGGGCACGGGTCACCCCTCCACTTT
CDR3aa: CASSVEQLGGHGSPLHF

j_gene: TRBJ2-5
v_gene: TRBV13
d_gene: TRBD1
CDR3nt: TGTGCCAGCAGCTCCCGGACAGGTTTGGAGACCCAGTACTTC
CDR3aa: CASSSRTGLETQYF

j_gene: TRBJ1-6
v_gene: TRBV6-4
d_gene: .
CDR3nt: TGTGCCAGCAGCCGGGACAAAGGCAATTCACCCCTCCACTTT
CDR3aa: CASSRDKGNSPLHF

j_gene: TRBJ1-1
v_gene: TRBV11-2
d_gene: .
CDR3nt: TGTGCCAGCAGCTTAGATTTCCCCGGCACTGAAGCTTTCTTT
CDR3aa: CASSLDFPGTEAFF

j_gene: TRBJ2-7
v_gene: TRBV7-8
d_gene: .
CDR3nt: TGTGCCAGCAGCTTGACAGAGTCCTACGAGCAGTACTTC
CDR3aa: CASSLTESYEQYF

j_gene: TRBJ2-7
v_gene: TRBV11-2
d_gene: TRBD1
CDR3nt: TGTGCCAGCAGCTCCCGGGACAGGGGCATAGAGCAGTACTTC
CDR3aa: CASSSRDRGIEQYF

j_gene: TRBJ2-2
v_gene: TRBV28
d_gene: TRBD2
CDR3nt: TGTGCCAGCAGCCAAGGGCTAGCGGGGGGGCGGCGGGCCGGGGAGCTGTTTTTT
CDR3aa: CASSQGLAGGRRAGELFF

j_gene: TRBJ2-7
v_gene: TRBV5-4
d_gene: TRBD2
CDR3nt: TGTGCCAGCAGCCAGCTAGCGGGGGGCCCATCCTACGAGCAGTACTTC
CDR3aa: CASSQLAGGPSYEQYF